These 7 T cell receptor beta chains were sequenced from one sample in a study of radiotherapy plus CTLA-4 blockade in lung cancer. Libraries were prepared by immunoSEQ multiplex PCR; TCRdb keeps only in-frame clonotypes and omits some of them. Of more than 25,000 clones in the sample, less than 85% are singletons; the top ten hold 7% to 9.5%. The source was peripheral blood, collected from a patient treated with radiotherapy plus ipilimumab. Receptors originate from a human donor with non-small cell lung cancer who had stable disease on radiotherapy plus ipilimumab.

J is TRBJ1-1 and V is TRBV27; no firm D call. The length of the CDR3 is 13 residues. Trimming stripped 2 bases from V and 5 bases from J, with 9 bases between. Germline CDR1 and CDR2: MNHEY and SMNVEV (reference sequence). In DNA form, the CDR3 reads TGTGCCAGCAGTTTAGCAGAGGGTACTGAAGCTTTCTTT. The encoded protein is CASSLAEGTEAFF.

V usage is TRBV28 and J usage is TRBJ1-1, with TRBD1 matching 7 bases. Trimming removed 4 bases from V and 3 bases from J; junction bases left unmatched: 8. This CDR3 has 15 amino acids. Germline CDR1 MDHEN, CDR2 SYDVKM. In DNA, the CDR3 is TGTGCCAGCAGTTGGAGGGGGCGACAGGACACTGAAGCTTTCTTT. The encoded protein is CASSWRGRQDTEAFF.

The V gene is TRBV27, the J gene TRBJ2-7, with TRBD2 as a possible D gene (6 bases). The germline V gene has CDR1 MNHEY and CDR2 SMNVEV (reference sequence). This CDR3 is 14 amino acids long. V lost 5 bases and J lost 1, with 12 bases in between. The CDR3 region has the DNA TGTGCCAGCAGTCGGGCGGGAATTTCCTACGAGCAGTACTTC. Protein: CASSRAGISYEQYF.

The table lists this clone with a count of one. The J gene is TRBJ1-1, the V gene TRBV6-5; D gene uncertain. Trimming stripped 5 bases from V and 8 bases from J, with 15 bases between. Germline V gives CDR1 MNHEY, CDR2 SVGAGI. The CDR3 consists of 13 residues. The CDR3 DNA follows: TGTGCCAGCAGTGAAGGGAGGTCCTCCGAAGCTTTCTTT. Encoded protein: CASSEGRSSEAFF.

Here the CDR3 DNA reads TGTGCCAGCAGCAAAACTTACAGGGGGCCAGAGACCCAGTACTTC. Translating gives CASSKTYRGPETQYF. The genes are TRBV28 and TRBJ2-5, with TRBD1 matching 9 bases. The CDR3 extends over 15 amino acids. The ends lost 6 bases at V and 4 bases at J; junction bases unmatched: 9. The germline CDR1 and CDR2 sequences are MDHEN and SYDVKM.

This clone was seen only once. This chain links TRBV2 with TRBJ1-5, with TRBD1 identical over 7 bases. This CDR3 comprises 15 residues. Germline V gene data show CDR1 as SNHLY and CDR2 as FYNNEI. Trimming at V came to 8 bases and at J to 6 bases, leaving 13 bases not matched to a gene. The CDR3 sequence: CASRQGWRVGQPQHF. CDR3 in DNA: TGTGCCAGCCGACAGGGTTGGCGGGTCGGTCAGCCCCAGCATTTT.

The chain is built from TRBV6-6 and TRBJ2-7, with TRBD2 as a possible D gene (6 bases). The CDR3 runs 13 residues. The germline V gene encodes CDR1 MNHNY and CDR2 SVGAGI (reference sequence). The V gene lost 4 bases and the J gene lost 3 bases, with 10 bases spanning the gap. CDR3 residues: CASSSAGSYEQYV. In DNA form, the CDR3 reads TGTGCCAGCAGTTCCGCCGGGAGCTACGAGCAGTACGTC.